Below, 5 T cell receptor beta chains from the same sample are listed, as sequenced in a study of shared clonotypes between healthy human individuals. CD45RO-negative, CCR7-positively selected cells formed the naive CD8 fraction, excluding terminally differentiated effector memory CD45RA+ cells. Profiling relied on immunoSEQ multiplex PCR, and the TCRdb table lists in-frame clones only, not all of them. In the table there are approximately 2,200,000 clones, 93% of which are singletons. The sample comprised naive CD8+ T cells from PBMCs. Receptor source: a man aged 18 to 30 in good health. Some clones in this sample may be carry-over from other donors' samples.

CDR3 DNA sequence: TGTGCCAGCAGCGCTTGGACTAGCAGGAGCACAGATACGCAGTATTTT. Translation: CASSAWTSRSTDTQYF. The chain employs TRBV9 and TRBJ2-3, with 8 bases fitting TRBD2. The CDR3 consists of 16 residues. V lost 3 bases and J lost 0; bases outside the gene matches: 6. Germline V gives CDR1 SGDLS, CDR2 YYNGEE.

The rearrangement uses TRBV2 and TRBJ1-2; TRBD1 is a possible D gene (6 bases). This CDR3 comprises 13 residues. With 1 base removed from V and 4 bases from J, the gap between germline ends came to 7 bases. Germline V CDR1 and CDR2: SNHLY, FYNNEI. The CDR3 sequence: CASSEGTAYGYTF. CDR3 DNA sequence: TGTGCCAGCAGTGAAGGGACAGCCTATGGCTACACCTTC. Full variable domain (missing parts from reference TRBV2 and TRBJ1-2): EPEVTQTPSHQVTQMGQEVILRCVPISNHLYFYWYRQILGQKVEFLVSFYNNEISEKSEIFDDQFSVERPDGSNFTLKIRSTKLEDSAMYFCASSEGTAYGYTFGSGTRLTVV.

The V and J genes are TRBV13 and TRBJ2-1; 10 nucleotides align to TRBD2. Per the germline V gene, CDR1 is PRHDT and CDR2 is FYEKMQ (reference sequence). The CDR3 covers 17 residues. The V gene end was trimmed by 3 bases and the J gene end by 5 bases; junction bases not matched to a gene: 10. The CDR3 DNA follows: TGTGCCAGCAGCTTTGGTATAGCGGGAGGAGGGCACAATGAGCAGTTCTTC. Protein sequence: CASSFGIAGGGHNEQFF.

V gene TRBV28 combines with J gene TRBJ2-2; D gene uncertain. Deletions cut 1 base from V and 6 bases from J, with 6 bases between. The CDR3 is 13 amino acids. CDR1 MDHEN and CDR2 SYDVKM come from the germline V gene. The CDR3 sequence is CASSLYGPGELFF. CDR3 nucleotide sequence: TGTGCCAGCAGTTTATATGGGCCCGGGGAGCTGTTTTTT. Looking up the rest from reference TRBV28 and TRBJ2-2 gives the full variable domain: DVKVTQSSRYLVKRTGEKVFLECVQDMDHENMFWYRQDPGLGLRLIYFSYDVKMKEKGDIPEGYSVSREKKERFSLILESASTNQTSMYLCASSLYGPGELFFGEGSRLTVL.

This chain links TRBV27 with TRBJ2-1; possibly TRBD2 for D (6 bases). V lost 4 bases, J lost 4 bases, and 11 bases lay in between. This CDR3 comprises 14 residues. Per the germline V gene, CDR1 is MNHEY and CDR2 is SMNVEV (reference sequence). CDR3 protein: CASSWGLIYNEQFF. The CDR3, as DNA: TGTGCCAGCAGTTGGGGACTGATATACAATGAGCAGTTCTTC.